This T cell receptor (beta chain) was observed in a study of lung T cells in sarcoidosis with Löfgren's syndrome. Looking at the study overall: Repertoire analyses centered on Löfgren's syndrome patients. Study-level results: TRBV2 was the preferred pairing partner of TRAV12-1, with similar CDR3s. The most expanded V genes in Löfgren's patients were reportedly TRAV12-1 and TRBV2. Shared TRAV12-1 and TRBV2 CDR3 motifs were reported across several patients.

The length of the CDR3 is 16 residues. V gave up 6 bases and J gave up 0 bases, with 12 bases separating them. The table lists this clonotype with many counts. What it binds is not known. MiXCR was run by TCRdb on the reads, yielding one entry per CDR3 protein. Here the sample spans about 2,200 distinct CDR3 sequences, 20% to 25% being singletons. This receptor was obtained from a human donor with sarcoidosis (Löfgren's syndrome or another form), or a control subject (not recorded which). The sequenced material came from CD4+ T cells from bronchoalveolar lavage. This chain uses TRBV12-3 or TRBV12-4 with TRBJ2-6, with D possibly TRBD1 on 6 matching bases. The CDR3 loop reads CASRLDRSSGANVLTF. In DNA form, the CDR3 reads TGTGCCAGCAGGCTAGACAGGAGCTCTGGGGCCAACGTCCTGACTTTC.